The sample holds many counts of the clone carrying this T cell receptor beta chain. Its cognate antigen is unknown. TCRdb analysed the multiplex PCR reads with MiXCR anew, one entry per CDR3 protein. This sample yields about 200,000 distinct CDR3 sequences, of which under 35% are seen a single time; 3% to 4.5% belongs to the top ten. The CDR3 is 16 amino acids. With 2 bases clipped from V and 4 bases from J, the junction kept 2 bases outside the gene matches. CDR1 is KGHSH, CDR2 LQKENI, per germline. The lymph nodes were axillary draining lymph nodes from breast cancer patients. The sample comes from a study of breast tumors, draining lymph nodes, adjacent tissues. Study results and caveats: The data were judged consistent with most tumor T cells coming from lymph node and expanding in tumor. Compared with basal-like, luminal-like tumors shared significantly more repertoire with nontumor tissue.

The source is a female donor with breast cancer. Some clones in this sample may be carry-over from other donors' samples. The sequenced material came from axillary lymph node tissue. V is TRBV18 and J is TRBJ2-5, with 15 bases lining up with TRBD2. The CDR3 spells CASSPGLAGGRETQYF. Here the CDR3 DNA reads TGTGCCAGCTCACCAGGACTAGCGGGAGGGAGAGAGACCCAGTACTTC.